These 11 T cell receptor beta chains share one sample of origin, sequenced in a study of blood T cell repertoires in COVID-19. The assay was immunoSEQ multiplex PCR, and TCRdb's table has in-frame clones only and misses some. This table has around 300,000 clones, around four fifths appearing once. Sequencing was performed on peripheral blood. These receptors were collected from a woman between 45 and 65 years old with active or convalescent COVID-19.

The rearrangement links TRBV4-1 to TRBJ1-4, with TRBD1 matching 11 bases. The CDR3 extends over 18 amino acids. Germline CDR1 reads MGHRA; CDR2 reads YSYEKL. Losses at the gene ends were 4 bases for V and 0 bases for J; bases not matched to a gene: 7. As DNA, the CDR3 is TGCGCCAGCAGCCTAATCAGGGGACAGGGGGCAACTAATGAAAAACTGTTTTTT. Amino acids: CASSLIRGQGATNEKLFF.

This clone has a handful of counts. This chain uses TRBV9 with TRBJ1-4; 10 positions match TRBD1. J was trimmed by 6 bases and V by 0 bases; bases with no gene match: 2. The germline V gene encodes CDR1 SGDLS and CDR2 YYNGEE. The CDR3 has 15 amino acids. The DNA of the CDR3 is TGTGCCAGCAGCGTAGGGACAGGGGGTCATGAAAAACTGTTTTTT. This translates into CASSVGTGGHEKLFF. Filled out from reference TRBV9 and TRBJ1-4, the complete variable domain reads DSGVTQTPKHLITATGQRVTLRCSPRSGDLSVYWYQQSLDQGLQFLIQYYNGEERAKGNILERFSAQQFPDLHSELNLSSLELGDSALYFCASSVGTGGHEKLFFGSGTQLSVL.

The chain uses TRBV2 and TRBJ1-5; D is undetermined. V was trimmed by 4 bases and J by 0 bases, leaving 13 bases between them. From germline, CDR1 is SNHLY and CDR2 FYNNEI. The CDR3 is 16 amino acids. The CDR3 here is CASSGREVYSNQPQHF. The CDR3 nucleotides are TGTGCCAGCAGTGGGAGGGAGGTTTATAGCAATCAGCCCCAGCATTTT. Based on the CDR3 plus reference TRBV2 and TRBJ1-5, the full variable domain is EPEVTQTPSHQVTQMGQEVILRCVPISNHLYFYWYRQILGQKVEFLVSFYNNEISEKSEIFDDQFSVERPDGSNFTLKIRSTKLEDSAMYFCASSGREVYSNQPQHFGDGTRLSIL.

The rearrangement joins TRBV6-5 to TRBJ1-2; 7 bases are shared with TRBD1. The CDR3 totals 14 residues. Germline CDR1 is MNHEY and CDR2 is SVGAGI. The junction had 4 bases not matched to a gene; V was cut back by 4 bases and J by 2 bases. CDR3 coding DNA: TGTGCCAGCAGTTCCCGGGACAGAAACTATGGCTACACCTTC. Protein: CASSSRDRNYGYTF.

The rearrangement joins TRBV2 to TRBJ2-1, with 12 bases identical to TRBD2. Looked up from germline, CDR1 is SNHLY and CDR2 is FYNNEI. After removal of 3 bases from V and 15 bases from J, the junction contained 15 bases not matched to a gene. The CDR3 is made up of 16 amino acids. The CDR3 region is CASSELTSGSSWGLFF. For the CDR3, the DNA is TGTGCCAGCAGTGAGCTGACTAGCGGGAGTTCTTGGGGGCTGTTCTTC.

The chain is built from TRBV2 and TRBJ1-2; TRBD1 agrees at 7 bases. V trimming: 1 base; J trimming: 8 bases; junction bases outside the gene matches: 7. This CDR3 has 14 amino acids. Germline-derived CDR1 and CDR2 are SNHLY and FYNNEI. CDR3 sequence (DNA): TGTGCCAGCAGTGAAGGAAGGGGGCGAGCCGGCTACACCTTC. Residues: CASSEGRGRAGYTF. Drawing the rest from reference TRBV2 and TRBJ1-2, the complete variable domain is EPEVTQTPSHQVTQMGQEVILRCVPISNHLYFYWYRQILGQKVEFLVSFYNNEISEKSEIFDDQFSVERPDGSNFTLKIRSTKLEDSAMYFCASSEGRGRAGYTFGSGTRLTVV.

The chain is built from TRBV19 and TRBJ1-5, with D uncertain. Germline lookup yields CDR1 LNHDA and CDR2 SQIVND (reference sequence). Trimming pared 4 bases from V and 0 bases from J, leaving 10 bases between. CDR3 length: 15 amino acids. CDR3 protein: CASSKADYSNQPQHF. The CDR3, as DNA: TGTGCCAGTAGTAAGGCGGATTATAGCAATCAGCCCCAGCATTTT. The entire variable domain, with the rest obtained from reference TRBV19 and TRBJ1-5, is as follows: DGGITQSPKYLFRKEGQNVTLSCEQNLNHDAMYWYRQDPGQGLRLIYYSQIVNDFQKGDIAEGYSVSREKKESFPLTVTSAQKNPTAFYLCASSKADYSNQPQHFGDGTRLSIL.

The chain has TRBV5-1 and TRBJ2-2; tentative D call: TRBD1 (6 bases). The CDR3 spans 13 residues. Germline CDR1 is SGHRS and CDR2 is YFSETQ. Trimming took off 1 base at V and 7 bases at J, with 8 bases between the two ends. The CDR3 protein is CASSLQGLGELFF. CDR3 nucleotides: TGCGCCAGCAGCTTGCAGGGGCTCGGGGAGCTGTTTTTT.

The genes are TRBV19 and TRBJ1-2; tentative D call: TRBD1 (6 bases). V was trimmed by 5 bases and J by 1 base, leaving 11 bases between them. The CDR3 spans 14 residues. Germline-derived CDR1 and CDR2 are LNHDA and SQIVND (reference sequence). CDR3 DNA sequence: TGTGCCAGTAGTGAGACAGGTCTTAACTATGGCTACACCTTC. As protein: CASSETGLNYGYTF.

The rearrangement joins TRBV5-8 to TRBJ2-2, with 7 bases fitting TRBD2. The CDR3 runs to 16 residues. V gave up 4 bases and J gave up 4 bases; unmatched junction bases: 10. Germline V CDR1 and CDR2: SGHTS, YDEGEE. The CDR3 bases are TGTGCCAGCAGCCCGCCGTCCGGGACTACCACCGGGGAGCTGTTTTTT. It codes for CASSPPSGTTTGELFF.

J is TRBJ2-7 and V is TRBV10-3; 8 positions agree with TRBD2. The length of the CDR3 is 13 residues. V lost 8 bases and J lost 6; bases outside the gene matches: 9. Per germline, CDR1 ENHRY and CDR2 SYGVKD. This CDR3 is CAIGGLAGVEQYF. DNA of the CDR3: TGTGCCATCGGTGGGCTAGCGGGCGTCGAGCAGTACTTC.